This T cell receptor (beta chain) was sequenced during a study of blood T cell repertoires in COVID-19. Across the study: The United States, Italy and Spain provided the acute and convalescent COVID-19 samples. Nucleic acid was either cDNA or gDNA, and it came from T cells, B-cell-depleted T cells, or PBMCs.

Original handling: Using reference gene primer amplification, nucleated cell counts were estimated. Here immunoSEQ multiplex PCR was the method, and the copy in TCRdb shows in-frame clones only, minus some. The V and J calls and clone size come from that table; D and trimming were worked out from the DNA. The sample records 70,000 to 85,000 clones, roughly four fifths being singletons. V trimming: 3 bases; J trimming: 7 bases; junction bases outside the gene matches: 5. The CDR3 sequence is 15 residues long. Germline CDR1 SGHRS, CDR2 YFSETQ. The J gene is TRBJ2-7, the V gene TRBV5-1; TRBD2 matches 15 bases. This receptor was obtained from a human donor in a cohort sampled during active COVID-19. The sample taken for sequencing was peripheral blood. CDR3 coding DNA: TGCGCCAGCAGCTCGGGACTAGCGGGAGGAGGAGAGCAGTACTTC. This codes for CASSSGLAGGGEQYF. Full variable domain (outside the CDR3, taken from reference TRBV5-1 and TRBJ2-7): KAGVTQTPRYLIKTRGQQVTLSCSPISGHRSVSWYQQTPGQGLQFLFEYFSETQRNKGNFPGRFSGRQFSNSRSEMNVSTLELGDSALYLCASSSGLAGGGEQYFGPGTRLTVT.